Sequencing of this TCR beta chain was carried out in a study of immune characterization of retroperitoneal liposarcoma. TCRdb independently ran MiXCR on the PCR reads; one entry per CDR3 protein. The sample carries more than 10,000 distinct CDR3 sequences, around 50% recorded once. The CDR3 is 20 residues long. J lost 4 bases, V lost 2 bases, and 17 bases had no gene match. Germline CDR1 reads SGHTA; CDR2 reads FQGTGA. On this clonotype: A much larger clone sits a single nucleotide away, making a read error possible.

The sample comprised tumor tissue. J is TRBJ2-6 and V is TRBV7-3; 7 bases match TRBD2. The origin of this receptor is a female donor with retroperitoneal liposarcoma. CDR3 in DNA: TGTGCCAGCAGCTTATCGGACCGGGACGGGGGGTTTCGAGGGGCCAACGTCCTGACTTTC. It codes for CASSLSDRDGGFRGANVLTF.